One sample yielded the 28 T cell receptor beta chains listed below, sequenced in a study of radiation and T cells in renal cell carcinoma. Documented time point: blood 4 weeks post-SBRT, at nephrectomy. This sample's treatment: 15 Gy SBRT to primary tumor, nephrectomy 4 weeks later. Assay used: immunoSEQ multiplex PCR; TCRdb lists only in-frame clones, some missing. The sample lists about 170,000 clones, about nine tenths occurring once. Sequencing used blood, obtained from a patient whose treatment included radiotherapy and nephrectomy. The source of these receptors is a woman in her forties or fifties with renal cell carcinoma.

The CDR3 sequence: CASSSTSQAYNEQFF. CDR3 DNA sequence: TGCGCCAGCAGCTCGACTAGCCAAGCTTACAATGAGCAGTTCTTC. V and J are TRBV5-1 and TRBJ2-1; the match to TRBD2 covers 7 bases. The CDR3 is 15 amino acids. Germline CDR1 and CDR2: SGHRS and YFSETQ. The trim removed 3 bases at V and 4 bases at J, leaving 7 bases unmatched.

A few counts support this clone. CDR3 DNA: TGTGCCACCAGCAGCGAGGTGGATCAGCCCCAGCATTTT. Residues: CATSSEVDQPQHF. This rearrangement joins TRBV15 to TRBJ1-5; D unresolved. The CDR3 runs 13 residues. The V end was cut by 3 bases, the J end by 5 bases, with 8 bases between. The germline V gene encodes CDR1 LNHNV and CDR2 YYDKDF (reference sequence).

The chain couples TRBV15 to TRBJ2-2, with D perhaps TRBD1 (5 bases). Germline lookup yields CDR1 LNHNV and CDR2 YYDKDF (reference sequence). Trimming cost V 6 bases and J 7 bases, with 18 bases left between them. The CDR3 has 15 amino acids. CDR3 amino acids: CATSMIRVRGGELFF. In DNA, the CDR3 is TGTGCCACCAGTATGATAAGAGTAAGGGGCGGGGAGCTGTTTTTT.

This clone showed up just a few times. This chain joins TRBV10-3 and TRBJ1-1, with 8 bases that match TRBD1. Germline V gene lookup returns CDR1 ENHRY and CDR2 SYGVKD. V shed 5 bases, J shed 3 bases, and the junction held 5 bases outside the gene matches. CDR3 length: 14 amino acids. The CDR3: CAISKQGGDTEAFF. For the CDR3, the DNA is TGTGCCATCAGTAAACAGGGGGGTGACACTGAAGCTTTCTTT.

This clone was recorded a few times. The chain employs TRBV14 and TRBJ2-2; unclear D gene. With 1 base removed from V and 1 base from J, the gap between germline ends came to 16 bases. The CDR3 length is 18 residues. Germline values: CDR1 SGHDN, CDR2 FVKESK. CDR3 sequence (DNA): TGTGCCAGCAGCCAAGGAAACCCAAGGGCCGTGAACACCGGGGAGCTGTTTTTT. It is translated as CASSQGNPRAVNTGELFF.

The chain has TRBV5-4 and TRBJ1-6, with D possibly matching TRBD1 (6 bases). V was cut by 3 bases and J by 10 bases, with 17 bases left in between. Germline CDR1 is SGHNT and CDR2 is YYREEE (reference sequence). CDR3 length: 15 amino acids. For the CDR3, the DNA is TGTGCCAGCAGCTCACTAATGGGGGGCCAATCACCCCTCCACTTT. It is translated as CASSSLMGGQSPLHF.

This rearrangement joins TRBV5-1 to TRBJ2-6; D gene ambiguous. The CDR3 has 14 amino acids. With 4 bases removed from V and 3 bases from J, the gap between germline ends came to 8 bases. Germline V gene sequence: CDR1 SGHRS, CDR2 YFSETQ. DNA for the CDR3: TGCGCCAGCAGCCCTGATGGTGGGGCCAACGTCCTGACTTTC. It codes for CASSPDGGANVLTF.

V and J are TRBV6-6 and TRBJ1-4; D is unclear. Germline CDR1 reads MNHNY; CDR2 reads SVGAGI (reference sequence). The V and J ends lost 7 bases and 8 bases respectively, with 14 bases between them. The length of the CDR3 is 13 residues. CDR3 sequence (DNA): TGTGCCAGCAATTGGGTCCCTCGAGAAAAACTGTTTTTT. This sequence encodes CASNWVPREKLFF.

The chain employs TRBV5-1 and TRBJ2-1, with TRBD2 matching 9 bases. The CDR3 totals 16 residues. CDR1 and CDR2 from the germline V gene are SGHRS and YFSETQ. V lost 0 bases, J lost 2 bases, and 3 bases stayed unmatched. The CDR3 is CASSLVVAGAYNEQFF. The CDR3 DNA reads TGCGCCAGCAGCTTGGTGGTAGCGGGGGCCTACAATGAGCAGTTCTTC.

Here the CDR3 DNA reads TGTGCCAGCATTAACACTAACAATCAGCCCCAGCATTTT. Residues: CASINTNNQPQHF. This rearrangement joins TRBV6-6 to TRBJ1-5; D gene unclear. The CDR3 runs to 13 residues. Germline lookup yields CDR1 MNHNY and CDR2 SVGAGI (reference sequence). V was pared by 7 bases and J by 3 bases, with 10 bases between.

This clone appeared a few times. The V gene is TRBV9, the J gene TRBJ1-6; D not resolved. Germline CDR1 reads SGDLS; CDR2 reads YYNGEE. The CDR3 totals 15 residues. The V gene lost 3 bases and the J gene lost 0 bases, with 7 bases spanning the gap. CDR3 amino acids: CASSESSSYNSPLHF. In DNA, the CDR3 is TGTGCCAGCAGCGAGTCTAGCTCCTATAATTCACCCCTCCACTTT.

The rearrangement joins TRBV7-2 to TRBJ1-1; D gene uncertain. The CDR3 is made up of 13 amino acids. V lost 4 bases, J lost 5 bases, and 11 bases lay in between. Germline CDR1 SGHTA, CDR2 FQGNSA. The CDR3 nucleotides read TGTGCCAGCAGCTCCTTCGGGGAGACTGAAGCTTTCTTT. Translated, it gives CASSSFGETEAFF. The whole variable domain, remainder taken from reference TRBV7-2 and TRBJ1-1, is GAGVSQSPSNKVTEKGKDVELRCDPISGHTALYWYRQSLGQGLEFLIYFQGNSAPDKSGLPSDRFSAERTGGSVSTLTIQRTQQEDSAVYLCASSSFGETEAFFGQGTRLTVV.

This clone was counted once. V gene TRBV9 combines with J gene TRBJ2-5; D is possibly TRBD2 (6 bases). Germline assignment: CDR1 SGDLS and CDR2 YYNGEE. The CDR3 covers 16 residues. V gave up 3 bases and J gave up 2 bases, with 17 bases separating them. The CDR3 is CASSAGVAEVQETQYF. The CDR3 nucleotides are TGTGCCAGCAGCGCGGGGGTAGCAGAAGTACAAGAGACCCAGTACTTC.

The chain is built from TRBV4-3 and TRBJ1-1; a weak D match, TRBD1 (6 bases). The ends were cut back, 1 base at V and 1 base at J, with 13 bases in the middle. CDR1 LGHNA and CDR2 YSLEER come from the germline V gene. The CDR3 is 16 residues long. CDR3 residues: CASSQVAGAPNTEAFF. Written as DNA, the CDR3 is TGCGCCAGCAGCCAAGTGGCGGGGGCCCCGAACACTGAAGCTTTCTTT.

The gene calls are TRBV29-1 and TRBJ2-2; a weak D match, TRBD1 (6 bases). Germline CDR1 SQVTM, CDR2 ANQGSEA. Trimming removed 7 bases from V and 2 bases from J, with 14 bases in between. The length of the CDR3 is 14 residues. The CDR3 DNA reads as TGCAGCGCACGCCCGGGACAAAACACCGGGGAGCTGTTTTTT. As protein: CSARPGQNTGELFF.

The J gene is TRBJ2-2, the V gene TRBV27; D tentatively reads TRBD1 or TRBD2 (5 bases each). V shed 0 bases and J shed 4 bases, with 15 bases lying between them. The CDR3 sequence is 17 residues long. The germline V gene encodes CDR1 MNHEY and CDR2 SMNVEV (reference sequence). The CDR3 loop is CASSLSATGPITGELFF. In DNA form, the CDR3 reads TGTGCCAGCAGTTTATCGGCTACGGGGCCGATCACCGGGGAGCTGTTTTTT.

This chain joins TRBV9 and TRBJ1-2; no clear D. From germline, CDR1 is SGDLS and CDR2 YYNGEE. V dropped 3 bases and J dropped 7 bases, with 7 bases sitting between them. The CDR3 runs to 11 residues. CDR3 nucleotides: TGTGCCAGCAGCGGACGTGGTGGCTACACCTTC. The encoded protein is CASSGRGGYTF.

This rearrangement joins TRBV15 to TRBJ1-1; D ambiguous. V dropped 0 bases and J dropped 3 bases, with 8 bases sitting between them. The CDR3 totals 14 residues. Germline V gene data show CDR1 as LNHNV and CDR2 as YYDKDF (reference sequence). The CDR3 is CATSRDLGDTEAFF. CDR3 DNA sequence: TGTGCCACCAGCAGAGATTTGGGTGACACTGAAGCTTTCTTT.

This clone was picked up a small number of times. The chain has TRBV15 and TRBJ1-5, with D unresolved. The CDR3 is made up of 13 amino acids. The V end was cut by 0 bases, the J end by 5 bases, with 5 bases between. Germline CDR1 reads LNHNV; CDR2 reads YYDKDF (reference sequence). The CDR3 loop reads CATSRDWDQPQHF. CDR3 bases: TGTGCCACCAGCAGAGATTGGGATCAGCCCCAGCATTTT. Supplemented by reference TRBV15 and TRBJ1-5, the full variable domain reads DAMVIQNPRYQVTQFGKPVTLSCSQTLNHNVMYWYQQKSSQAPKLLFHYYDKDFNNEADTPDNFQSRRPNTSFCFLDIRSPGLGDTAMYLCATSRDWDQPQHFGDGTRLSIL.

The genes are TRBV5-4 and TRBJ2-7; maybe TRBD1 (6 bases). Deletions cut 3 bases from V and 6 bases from J, with 16 bases between. The germline CDR1 and CDR2 sequences are SGHNT and YYREEE (reference sequence). This CDR3 is 14 amino acids long. The CDR3 is CASSSGQPESEQYF. The CDR3 nucleotides are TGTGCCAGCAGCTCCGGACAGCCTGAGAGCGAGCAGTACTTC.

This clone is medium-sized in the sample. The J gene is TRBJ1-2, the V gene TRBV6-5; D is undetermined. This CDR3 spans 10 amino acids. Per germline, CDR1 MNHEY and CDR2 SVGAGI. V lost 5 bases and J 8 bases, leaving 6 bases between the germline ends. In DNA, the CDR3 is TGTGCCAGCAGTCGAGGGGGCTACACCTTC. Translating gives CASSRGGYTF.

This clone was observed a single time. J is TRBJ1-6 and V is TRBV7-3, with unresolved D. CDR1 is SGHTA and CDR2 is FQGTGA in the germline V gene. Trimming removed 5 bases at V and 8 bases at J, with 10 bases between. The CDR3 is made up of 13 amino acids. The CDR3 nucleotides are TGTGCCAGCAGCCCGGTCTCCTATTCACCCCTCCACTTT. Its translation: CASSPVSYSPLHF.

The chain carries TRBV7-8 and TRBJ2-3; D is uncertain. The CDR3 length is 14 residues. V was shortened by 5 bases and J by 6 bases, with 15 bases between the two germline ends. Per germline, CDR1 SGHVS and CDR2 FQNEAQ. The CDR3, as DNA: TGTGCCAGCAGCCCCTTCTCGTCGTCGGATACGCAGTATTTT. It codes for CASSPFSSSDTQYF.

The rearrangement uses TRBV7-9 and TRBJ2-5, with D perhaps assigned TRBD1 or TRBD2 (5 bases each). The DNA end lines up better with TRBJ2-7; the J call may be wrong. Germline-derived CDR1 and CDR2 are SEHNR and FQNEAQ (reference sequence). The CDR3 is 16 amino acids. Here the CDR3 reads CASSPSSGGANREQYF. The CDR3 DNA reads as TGTGCCAGCAGCCCAAGTAGTGGGGGTGCTAATCGCGAGCAGTACTTC.

The chain employs TRBV6-1 and TRBJ1-3; 7 bases fit TRBD1. The CDR3 has 14 amino acids. Germline V CDR1 and CDR2: MNHNS, SASEGT. V was clipped by 5 bases and J by 3 bases; unmatched bases: 4. CDR3 nucleotides: TGTGCCAGCAGTATCGGGACAGATGGAAACACCATATATTTT. Translating gives CASSIGTDGNTIYF.

The gene calls are TRBV7-2 and TRBJ2-1, with D perhaps matching TRBD2 (5 bases). The CDR3 totals 13 residues. The V and J ends lost 4 bases and 6 bases respectively, with 10 bases between them. Germline CDR1 reads SGHTA; CDR2 reads FQGNSA. The CDR3 nucleotides are TGTGCCAGCAGCTATCGGGGATTCAATGAGCAGTTCTTC. Protein sequence: CASSYRGFNEQFF. Variable domain in full (rest from reference TRBV7-2 and TRBJ2-1): GAGVSQSPSNKVTEKGKDVELRCDPISGHTALYWYRQSLGQGLEFLIYFQGNSAPDKSGLPSDRFSAERTGGSVSTLTIQRTQQEDSAVYLCASSYRGFNEQFFGPGTRLTVL.

The CDR3 DNA reads as TGTGCCAGCAGTGAATATGGGTCCGGCTACACCTTC. Amino acids: CASSEYGSGYTF. The V and J genes are TRBV25-1 and TRBJ1-2; the D is unclear. Germline lookup yields CDR1 MGHDK and CDR2 SYGVNS. Trimming cost V 0 bases and J 8 bases, with 7 bases left between them. This CDR3 has 12 amino acids.

V is TRBV5-4 and J is TRBJ1-2; TRBD1 might be the D (5 bases). Germline V gene data show CDR1 as SGHNT and CDR2 as YYREEE (reference sequence). The CDR3 is 15 residues long. Trimming pared 4 bases from V and 3 bases from J, leaving 16 bases between. CDR3 region: CASSRWGQGYYGYTF. CDR3 coding DNA: TGTGCCAGCAGCCGCTGGGGCCAGGGATACTATGGCTACACCTTC.